This T cell receptor beta chain was identified in a study of CD8 T cells in ankylosing spondylitis. Findings and caveats of the study: A TCR beta motif of several highly homologous variants appeared characteristic of ankylosing spondylitis blood. Reactive arthritis synovial fluid and blood were previously reported to contain some motif variants.

A quantitative 5'-RACE method, one with molecular barcodes, was used to make TCR beta libraries. In TCRdb, the 5' RACE reads were re-called with MiXCR into one record per CDR3 protein. The sample consists of some 150,000 distinct CDR3 sequences, over 10% of them appearing once. The sample holds many counts of this clonotype. The antigen is unknown. What was sequenced was blood, either unsorted or a sorted T cell fraction (not recorded which). The clonotype comes from a female donor with ankylosing spondylitis or in good health (not recorded which).

The CDR3 DNA reads TGCGCCAGCAGCTCACAGGACTATGGCTACACCTTC. Translation gives CASSSQDYGYTF. The chain combines TRBV5-1 with TRBJ1-2; D is perhaps TRBD1 (5 bases). Trimming took 3 bases from V and 3 from J, leaving 6 bases between them. There are 12 residues in the CDR3. Germline lookup yields CDR1 SGHRS and CDR2 YFSETQ.